This T cell receptor beta chain was recovered during a study of blood T cell repertoires in COVID-19. Germline lookup yields CDR1 LGHDT and CDR2 YNNKEL (reference sequence). The CDR3 is 12 amino acids. Losses at the gene ends were 4 bases for V and 9 bases for J; bases not matched to a gene: 4. Sequencing used immunoSEQ multiplex PCR; TCRdb keeps in-frame clones, though not all of them. Of some 250,000 clones in the sample, more than 70% were seen once. This clonotype was sampled from a man in his forties with active or convalescent COVID-19. The V call is TRBV3-1 (or the pseudogene TRBV3-2), the J call TRBJ2-3, with 7 bases that match TRBD2. Specimen: peripheral blood. DNA of the CDR3: TGTGCCAGCAGCCCCCACGGGGGGACGCAGTATTTT. Amino acid sequence: CASSPHGGTQYF.